This entry concerns a single TCR beta chain. Its target is not known. This sample is part of a study of chemoradiotherapy in HPV16-positive cancers. The study, taken as a whole, reports: Non-HPV-specific T cells did not expand in tumors during treatment, whereas candidate HPV-specific clones and E7-related motifs did.

Repeated repertoire sampling spanned the course of chemoradiotherapy. Assay used: immunoSEQ multiplex PCR; TCRdb lists only in-frame clones, some missing. In the table there are about 8,800 clones, roughly 70% of which are singletons. This CDR3 is 14 amino acids long. Trimming cost V 0 bases and J 4 bases, with 9 bases left between them. The germline CDR1 and CDR2 sequences are MNHNS and SASEGT. The sample in question was tumor tissue, obtained from a patient who underwent chemoradiotherapy. The sequence came from a human donor with HPV-associated anogenital cancer. V usage is TRBV6-1 and J usage is TRBJ1-2; D remains ambiguous. The CDR3 protein is CASSEAVRFYGYTF. The CDR3 coding sequence is TGTGCCAGCAGTGAAGCTGTCCGATTCTATGGCTACACCTTC.